The TCR beta chain described here comes from a study of blood T cell repertoires in COVID-19. Across the study: Acute and convalescent COVID-19 specimens originated in the United States, Italy and Spain. In each case, the material was cDNA or gDNA derived from T cells, B-cell-depleted T cells, or PBMCs.

Repertoires were generated with immunoSEQ multiplex PCR, while TCRdb's copy carries only in-frame clones and drops some. The sample consists of 40,000 to 65,000 clones, roughly 79% of them appearing once. Trimming pared 5 bases from V and 1 base from J, leaving 17 bases between. Germline V CDR1 and CDR2: MNHEY, SMNVEV (reference sequence). The CDR3 consists of 16 residues. The clonotype comes from a human donor with active or convalescent COVID-19. The donor label of this sample is uncertain. Material for sequencing was peripheral blood. V usage is TRBV27 and J usage is TRBJ1-1; D is perhaps TRBD1 (6 bases). CDR3 amino acids: CASSPKLGAANTEAFF. The CDR3 DNA reads TGTGCCAGCAGTCCAAAGTTGGGGGCAGCGAACACTGAAGCTTTCTTT.